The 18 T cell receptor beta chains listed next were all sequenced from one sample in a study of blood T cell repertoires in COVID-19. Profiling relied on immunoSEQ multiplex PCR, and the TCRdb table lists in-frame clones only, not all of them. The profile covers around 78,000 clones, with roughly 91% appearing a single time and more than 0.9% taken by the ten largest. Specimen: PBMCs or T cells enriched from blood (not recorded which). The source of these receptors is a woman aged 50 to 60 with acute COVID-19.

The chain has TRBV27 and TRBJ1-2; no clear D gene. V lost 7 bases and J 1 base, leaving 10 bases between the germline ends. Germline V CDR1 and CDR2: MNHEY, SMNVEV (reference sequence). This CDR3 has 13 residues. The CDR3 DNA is TGTGCCAGCAAACTTAGTGGTAACTATGGCTACACCTTC. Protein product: CASKLSGNYGYTF.

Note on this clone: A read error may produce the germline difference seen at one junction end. Here the CDR3 DNA reads TGTGCCACCAGAAGAGAAAGGGTAGCGGGCACTGAAGCTTTCTTT. Its protein is CATRRERVAGTEAFF. The V and J genes are TRBV15 and TRBJ1-1; no reliable D call. The length of the CDR3 is 15 residues. Germline loops: CDR1 LNHNV, CDR2 YYDKDF (reference sequence).

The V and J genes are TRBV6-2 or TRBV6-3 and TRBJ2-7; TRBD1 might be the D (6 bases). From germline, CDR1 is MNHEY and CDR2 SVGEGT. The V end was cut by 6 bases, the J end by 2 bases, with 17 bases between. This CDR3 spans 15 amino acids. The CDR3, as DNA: TGTGCCAGCAGCCGTAGTCCGGGACAAACCTACGAGCAGTACTTC. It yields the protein CASSRSPGQTYEQYF.

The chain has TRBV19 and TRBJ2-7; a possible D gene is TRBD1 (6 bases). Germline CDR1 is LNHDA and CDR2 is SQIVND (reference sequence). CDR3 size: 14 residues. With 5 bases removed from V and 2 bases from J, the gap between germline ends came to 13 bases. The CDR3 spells CASSPGDKPYEQYF. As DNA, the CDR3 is TGTGCCAGTAGTCCCGGGGACAAACCCTACGAGCAGTACTTC.

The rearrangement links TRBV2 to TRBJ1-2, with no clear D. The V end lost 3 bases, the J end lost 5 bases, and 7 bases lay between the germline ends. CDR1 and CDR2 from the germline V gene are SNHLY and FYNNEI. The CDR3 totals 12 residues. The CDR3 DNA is TGTGCCAGCAGTGACAGGCCTTATGGCTACACCTTC. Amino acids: CASSDRPYGYTF.

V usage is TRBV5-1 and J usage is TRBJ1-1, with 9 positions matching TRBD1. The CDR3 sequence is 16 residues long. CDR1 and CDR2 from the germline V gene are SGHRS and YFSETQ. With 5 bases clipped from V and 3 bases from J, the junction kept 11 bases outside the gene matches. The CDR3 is CASRPDRGSSDTEAFF. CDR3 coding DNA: TGCGCCAGCAGACCGGACAGGGGTTCATCGGACACTGAAGCTTTCTTT.

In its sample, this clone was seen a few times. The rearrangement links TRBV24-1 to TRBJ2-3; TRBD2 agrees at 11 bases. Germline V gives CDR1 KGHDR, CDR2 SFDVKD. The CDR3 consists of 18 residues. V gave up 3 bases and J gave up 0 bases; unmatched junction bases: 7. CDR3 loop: CATSDPGTSGASTDTQYF. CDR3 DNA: TGTGCCACCAGTGATCCCGGGACTAGCGGAGCCAGCACAGATACGCAGTATTTT.

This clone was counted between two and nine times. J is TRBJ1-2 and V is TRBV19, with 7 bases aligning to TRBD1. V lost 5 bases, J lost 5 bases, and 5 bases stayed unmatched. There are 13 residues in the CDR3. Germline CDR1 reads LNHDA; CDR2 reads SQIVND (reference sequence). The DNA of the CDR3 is TGTGCCAGTAGTCCCGACAGGGATTATGGCTACACCTTC. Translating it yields CASSPDRDYGYTF.

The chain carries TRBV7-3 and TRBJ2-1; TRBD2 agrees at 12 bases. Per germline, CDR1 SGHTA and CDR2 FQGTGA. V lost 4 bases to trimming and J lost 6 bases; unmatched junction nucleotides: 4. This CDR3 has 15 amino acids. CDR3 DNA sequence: TGTGCCAGCAGCTCTCCGGGACTAGCGGGCAATGAGCAGTTCTTC. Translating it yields CASSSPGLAGNEQFF. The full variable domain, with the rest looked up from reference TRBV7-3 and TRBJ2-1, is GAGVSQTPSNKVTEKGKYVELRCDPISGHTALYWYRQSLGQGPEFLIYFQGTGAADDSGLPNDRFFAVRPEGSVSTLKIQRTERGDSAVYLCASSSPGLAGNEQFFGPGTRLTVL.

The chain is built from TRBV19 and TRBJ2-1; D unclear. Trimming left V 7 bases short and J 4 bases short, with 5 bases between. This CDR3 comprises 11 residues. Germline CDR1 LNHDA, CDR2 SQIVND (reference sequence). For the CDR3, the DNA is TGTGCCAGTAACAATTACAATGAGCAGTTCTTC. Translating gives CASNNYNEQFF.

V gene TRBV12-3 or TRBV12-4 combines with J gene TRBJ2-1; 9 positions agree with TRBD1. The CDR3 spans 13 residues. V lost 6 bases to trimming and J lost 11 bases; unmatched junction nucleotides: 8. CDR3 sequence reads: CASRQGTGLKQFF. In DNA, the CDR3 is TGTGCCAGCAGACAGGGGACAGGGTTAAAGCAGTTCTTC.

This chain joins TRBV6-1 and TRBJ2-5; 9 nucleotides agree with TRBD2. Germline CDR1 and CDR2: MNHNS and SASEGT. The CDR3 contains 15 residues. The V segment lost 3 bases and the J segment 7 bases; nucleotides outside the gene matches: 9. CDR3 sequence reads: CASSEEIAGAGTQYF. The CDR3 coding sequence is TGTGCCAGCAGTGAGGAAATAGCGGGAGCGGGGACCCAGTACTTC.

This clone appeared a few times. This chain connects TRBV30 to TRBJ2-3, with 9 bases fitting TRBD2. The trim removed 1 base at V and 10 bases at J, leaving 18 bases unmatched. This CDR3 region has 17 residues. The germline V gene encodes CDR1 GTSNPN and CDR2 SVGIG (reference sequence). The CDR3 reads CAWSAIFSGGVGRAQYF. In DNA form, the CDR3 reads TGTGCCTGGAGTGCTATTTTTAGCGGGGGAGTGGGGCGCGCGCAGTATTTT. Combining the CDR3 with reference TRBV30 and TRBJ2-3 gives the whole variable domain SQTIHQWPATLVQPVGSPLSLECTVEGTSNPNLYWYRQAAGRGLQLLFYSVGIGQISSEVPQNLSASRPQDRQFILSSKKLLLSDSGFYLCAWSAIFSGGVGRAQYFGPGTRLTVL.

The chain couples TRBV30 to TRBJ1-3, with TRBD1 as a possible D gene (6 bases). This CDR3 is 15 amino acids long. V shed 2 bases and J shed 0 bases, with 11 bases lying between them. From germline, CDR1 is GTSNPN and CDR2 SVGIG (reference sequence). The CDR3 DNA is TGTGCCTGGAGTCCCACAGGGTTCTCTGGAAACACCATATATTTT. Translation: CAWSPTGFSGNTIYF.

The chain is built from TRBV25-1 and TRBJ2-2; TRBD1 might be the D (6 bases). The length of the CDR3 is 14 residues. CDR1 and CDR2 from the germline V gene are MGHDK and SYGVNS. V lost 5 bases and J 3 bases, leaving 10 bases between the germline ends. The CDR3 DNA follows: TGTGCCAGCAGTATGGACAGCTACACCGGGGAGCTGTTTTTT. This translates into CASSMDSYTGELFF.

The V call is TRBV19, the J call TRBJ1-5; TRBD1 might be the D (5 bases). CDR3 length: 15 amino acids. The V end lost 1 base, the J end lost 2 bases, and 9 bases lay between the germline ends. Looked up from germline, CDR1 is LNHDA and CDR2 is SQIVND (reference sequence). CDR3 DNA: TGTGCCAGTAGTATAGCAGGGTACGGCAATCAGCCCCAGCATTTT. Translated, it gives CASSIAGYGNQPQHF. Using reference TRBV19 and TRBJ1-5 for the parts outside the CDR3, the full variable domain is DGGITQSPKYLFRKEGQNVTLSCEQNLNHDAMYWYRQDPGQGLRLIYYSQIVNDFQKGDIAEGYSVSREKKESFPLTVTSAQKNPTAFYLCASSIAGYGNQPQHFGDGTRLSIL.

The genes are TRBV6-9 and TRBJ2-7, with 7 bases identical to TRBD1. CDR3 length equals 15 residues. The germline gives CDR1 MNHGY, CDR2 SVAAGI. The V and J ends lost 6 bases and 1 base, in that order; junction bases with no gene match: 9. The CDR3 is CASRPPDRVSYEQYF. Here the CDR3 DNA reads TGTGCCAGCAGACCCCCTGACAGGGTATCCTACGAGCAGTACTTC.

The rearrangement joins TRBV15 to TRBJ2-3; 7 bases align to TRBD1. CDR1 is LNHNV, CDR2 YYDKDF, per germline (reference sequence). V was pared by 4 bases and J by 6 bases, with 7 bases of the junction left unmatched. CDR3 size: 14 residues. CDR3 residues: CATSKEGQWDTQYF. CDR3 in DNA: TGTGCCACCAGCAAAGAGGGACAGTGGGATACGCAGTATTTT.